The T cell receptor beta chain described here comes from a study of Ad26.COV2.S vaccination and SARS-CoV-2 variants. Produced via immunoSEQ multiplex PCR; TCRdb's table is partial and in-frame only. Here the sample spans 410,000 or so clones, 80% to 95% being singletons. General study results and limits: Non-spike TCR breadth showed similarity between vaccine and placebo recipients.

The CDR3 is made up of 15 amino acids. Per the germline V gene, CDR1 is SGHRS and CDR2 is YFSETQ. The V and J ends lost 0 bases and 7 bases respectively, with 13 bases between them. Details on this clone: Its specificity is not known.

The treatment is: 15 to 20 received Ad26.COV2.S at low or high dose, single or two shots; 5 received placebo; per-sample allocation not given. Material that was analyzed had been drawn on day 63 after the first vaccine or placebo injection. The chain combines TRBV5-1 with TRBJ2-2; weak D call: TRBD2 (6 bases). This clonotype originated in a person aged 18-65 years who received the Ad26.COV2.S COVID-19 vaccine or a placebo. This sample comprised peripheral blood, obtained in a trial of Ad26.COV2.S vaccine versus placebo. This CDR3 is CASSLGSGEYGELFF. The CDR3 coding sequence is TGCGCCAGCAGCTTGGGGTCGGGAGAGTACGGGGAGCTGTTTTTT.